A selection of T cell receptor beta chains follows, all from one sample in a study of blood T cell repertoires in COVID-19. Only in-frame clones appear in the TCRdb table, and some are missing; sequencing was by immunoSEQ multiplex PCR. The table records approximately 320,000 clones, roughly 87% of them present only once. The material sequenced was PBMCs or T cells enriched from blood (not recorded which). Receptors originate from a woman between 18 and 30 years old who had recovered from COVID-19. Both conserved end residues are part of each CDR3. A D gene is named only where the DNA matches it firmly. Rows may omit the clone size; those that give it use once, few, many or a size class.

CDR3 DNA	CDR3 protein	V gene	J gene	clone size	D gene
TGTGCCAGCAGTAGGACACCAAATCAGCCCCAGCATTTT	CASSRTPNQPQHF	TRBV6-5	TRBJ1-5	NA	NA
TGTGCCAGCAGTTTCCAAGACGGAGGGGGCCTACTGGGCAATGAGCAGTTCTTC	CASSFQDGGGLLGNEQFF	TRBV28	TRBJ2-1	NA	NA
TGCGCCAGCAGCTCCGTAAGGGGAAGCGGGGAGACCCAGTACTTC	CASSSVRGSGETQYF	TRBV5-1	TRBJ2-5	NA	NA
TGTGCCAGCACCCTAACGGAGGGACCCCTCCACTTT	CASTLTEGPLHF	TRBV7-9	TRBJ1-6	NA	NA
TGTGCCACCAATACAGGGGGAACAGAGACCCAGTACTTC	CATNTGGTETQYF	TRBV24-1	TRBJ2-5	NA	TRBD1
TGTGCCAGCAGCATGGCCTCAGAAGAGACCCAGTACTTC	CASSMASEETQYF	TRBV11-3	TRBJ2-5	NA	NA
TGTGCCAGCAGTACTACAGGGAGCCCTGAAGCTTTCTTT	CASSTTGSPEAFF	TRBV28	TRBJ1-1	once	NA
TGCGCCAGCAGCTTGCAGGGGGCGAAGGATACGCAGTATTTT	CASSLQGAKDTQYF	TRBV5-1	TRBJ2-3	NA	TRBD1
TGTGCCAGCAGTTTATCTATGATTGTAGACTATAATTCACCCCTCCACTTT	CASSLSMIVDYNSPLHF	TRBV27	TRBJ1-6	few	NA
TGTGCCAGCAGGGCGCAGCGCTATGGCTACACCTTC	CASRAQRYGYTF	TRBV7-2	TRBJ1-2	NA	NA
TGTGCCAGCAGCGTCGGGACAGGGGCTGAAGCTTTCTTT	CASSVGTGAEAFF	TRBV9	TRBJ1-1	few	TRBD1
TGTGCCAGCACTTTCGGACAGGGACTGACTAATGAAAAACTGTTTTTT	CASTFGQGLTNEKLFF	TRBV5-4	TRBJ1-4	NA	TRBD1
TGTGCCAGCAGCTTGGAGGGAGTCGGCCCCTCTGGGGCCAACGTCCTGACTTTC	CASSLEGVGPSGANVLTF	TRBV5-8	TRBJ2-6	NA	NA
TGCGCCAGCAGCCAACTACAGGGGAACTATGGCTACACCTTC	CASSQLQGNYGYTF	TRBV4-1	TRBJ1-2	once	TRBD1
TGTGCCAGCGCCGGACTAGCCGGCAATGAGCAGTTCTTC	CASAGLAGNEQFF	TRBV11-2	TRBJ2-1	NA	TRBD2
TGTGCCAGCAGGCCTGGGGACAGGGGGGTGGAAAAACTGTTTTTT	CASRPGDRGVEKLFF	TRBV28	TRBJ1-4	few	TRBD1
TGTGCCATCAGTTCCTCGTTGGAGACCCAGTACTTC	CAISSSLETQYF	TRBV10-3	TRBJ2-5	NA	NA
TGTGCCAGCAGTTTTTCCTTTGGGGGGGCGAGTAATAATTCACCCCTCCACTTT	CASSFSFGGASNNSPLHF	TRBV27	TRBJ1-6	NA	NA
TGCGCCAGCAGCTTGGTTGGTCTACCCACAGATACGCAGTATTTT	CASSLVGLPTDTQYF	TRBV5-1	TRBJ2-3	NA	NA
TGCGCCAGCAGCCAACTTGGGACAGGGGGCTCCTTGGACGGCTACACCTTC	CASSQLGTGGSLDGYTF	TRBV4-3	TRBJ1-2	NA	TRBD1
TGCGCCAGCAGCCTAACAGGGGGCCCTAATGAAAAACTGTTTTTT	CASSLTGGPNEKLFF	TRBV5-1	TRBJ1-4	few	TRBD1
TGTGCCAGCAGTTTTGCCGGGACAAACTATGGCTACACCTTC	CASSFAGTNYGYTF	TRBV28	TRBJ1-2	NA	NA
TGTGCCAGCAGTTACCGTAGCAATCAGCCCCAGCATTTT	CASSYRSNQPQHF	TRBV6-5	TRBJ1-5	NA	NA
TGTGCCAGCAGCTGGCGGGGGACCTACAATGAGCAGTTCTTC	CASSWRGTYNEQFF	TRBV7-2	TRBJ2-1	few	TRBD2
TGTGCCAGCAGCTTGAGGGGGGGGCGAACTGAAGCTTTCTTT	CASSLRGGRTEAFF	TRBV5-4	TRBJ1-1	NA	NA
TGTGCCAGCAGCCAAGGTCCGACTAGCGGGGGCACAGATACGCAGTATTTT	CASSQGPTSGGTDTQYF	TRBV4-2	TRBJ2-3	NA	TRBD2
TGTGCCAGTAGTCGGGCTAGCGGAGATCAAGAGACCCAGTACTTC	CASSRASGDQETQYF	TRBV19	TRBJ2-5	NA	TRBD2
TGTGCCAGCAGTGAGCGCAGGGCAACTGAAGCTTTCTTT	CASSERRATEAFF	TRBV25-1	TRBJ1-1	NA	NA
TGTGCCAGCTCACCCACTAGCACAGATACGCAGTATTTT	CASSPTSTDTQYF	TRBV18	TRBJ2-3	many	NA
TGTGCCAGCAGTTTTACCGGACAGGCCCTCTATGGCTACACCTTC	CASSFTGQALYGYTF	TRBV7-2	TRBJ1-2	NA	TRBD1
TGCGCCAGCAGCTTCTCAGGGGGAACAGATACGCAGTATTTT	CASSFSGGTDTQYF	TRBV5-1	TRBJ2-3	NA	TRBD1
TGTGCCAGCAGCTTAGATCGACTAGCGGAGAACACCGGGGAGCTGTTTTTT	CASSLDRLAENTGELFF	TRBV11-2	TRBJ2-2	NA	TRBD2